This entry concerns a single T cell receptor beta chain. Some clones are missing from TCRdb's copy, which holds only in-frame ones; the method was immunoSEQ multiplex PCR. Of tens of thousands of clones listed, approximately 86% are singletons. This sample was included in a study of lymphopenia after photon versus proton radiotherapy. The J segment lost 3 bases and the V segment lost 5 bases, leaving 7 bases of the junction unmatched. This CDR3 is 15 amino acids long. The germline V gene has CDR1 SGHVS and CDR2 FNYEAQ. This clonotype was sampled from a man aged 40-55 years with gastric cancer. The sequencing here drew on peripheral blood, taken from a patient treated with photon-based radiotherapy. This chain links TRBV7-6 with TRBJ2-7, with 10 nucleotides matching TRBD2. The CDR3 sequence: CASSPERGGVYEQYF. CDR3 DNA sequence: TGTGCCAGCAGCCCTGAGCGGGGGGGCGTCTACGAGCAGTACTTC.